This entry lists 15 T cell receptor beta chains sequenced from one sample in a study of CD8+CD57+ T cells in acquired aplastic anemia. The sequenced patients had an expansion of CD8+CD57+ cells seen by flow cytometry. Both TCR beta VDJ combination and CDR3 sequence profiling were carried out. Genomic DNA was the template for this profiling. MiXCR, applied by TCRdb to the reads, yields one record per CDR3 protein. The table records 150,000 or so distinct CDR3 sequences, roughly 54% of them present only once. The sample was sorted CD4+, CD8+, or CD8+CD57+ T cells (not recorded which) from PBMCs. These receptors were collected from a human donor with aplastic anemia.

J is TRBJ2-7 and V is TRBV20-1; a weak D match, TRBD1 (5 bases). This CDR3 is 14 amino acids long. Per the germline V gene, CDR1 is DFQATT and CDR2 is SNEGSKA (reference sequence). V was pared by 2 bases and J by 4 bases, with 15 bases between. CDR3 residues: CSARTGRLSYEQYF. CDR3 nucleotides: TGCAGTGCTAGAACAGGACGTCTCTCGTACGAGCAGTACTTC.

This sequence joins TRBV11-3 and TRBJ2-5; 11 bases map to TRBD2. Germline-derived CDR1 and CDR2 are SGHNT and YENEEA. This CDR3 contains 15 residues. V was clipped by 1 base and J by 2 bases; unmatched bases: 0. In DNA form, the CDR3 reads TGTGCCAGCAGCTTAGGACTAGCGGGACAAGAGACCCAGTACTTC. Translated: CASSLGLAGQETQYF.

There are many counts of this clonotype. V and J are TRBV12-3 or TRBV12-4 and TRBJ2-7; 7 nucleotides agree with TRBD1. The CDR3 has 13 amino acids. V shed 5 bases and J 7 bases; nucleotides not matched to a gene: 8. In DNA, the CDR3 is TGTGCCAGCAGTCTGACAGGGTCTGGGGAGCAGTACTTC. Residues: CASSLTGSGEQYF.

This clonotype came up a few times. The chain joins TRBV15 to TRBJ2-3, with 9 nucleotides matching TRBD2. The germline V gene has CDR1 LNHNV and CDR2 YYDKDF (reference sequence). The CDR3 runs to 15 residues. Germline trimming cut 0 bases from V and 4 bases from J; bases unmatched to any gene: 2. The CDR3 sequence: CATSREAGGSDTQYF. CDR3 sequence (DNA): TGTGCCACCAGCAGAGAAGCGGGAGGCTCAGATACGCAGTATTTT.

Regarding this clonotype: An end of the junction differs from the germline gene, which may be a read error. The rearrangement links TRBV24-1 to TRBJ1-5; D remains unclear. This CDR3 contains 14 residues. The germline V gene encodes CDR1 KGHDR and CDR2 SFDVKD. The chain's CDR3 is CAISDPGSNQPQHF. CDR3 nucleotide sequence: TGTGCCATCAGTGATCCTGGTAGCAATCAGCCCCAGCATTTT.

V is TRBV20-1 and J is TRBJ2-7; 7 bases match TRBD1. The length of the CDR3 is 14 residues. CDR1 and CDR2 from the germline V gene are DFQATT and SNEGSKA (reference sequence). V lost 5 bases, J lost 0 bases, and 7 bases stayed unmatched. CDR3 loop: CSAYDRDNSYEQYF. The CDR3 DNA reads TGCAGTGCTTACGACAGGGATAACTCCTACGAGCAGTACTTC.

The chain joins TRBV6-4 to TRBJ1-1, with D hard to call. V lost 0 bases and J 4 bases, leaving 6 bases between the germline ends. Germline assignment: CDR1 MRHNA and CDR2 SNTAGT. The CDR3 sequence is 13 residues long. In DNA, the CDR3 is TGTGCCAGCAGTGACTCGGGAACCACTGAAGCTTTCTTT. Protein: CASSDSGTTEAFF.

The chain employs TRBV10-2 and TRBJ1-4; D is undetermined. This CDR3 region has 14 residues. Germline V gene data show CDR1 as WSHSY and CDR2 as SAAADI. With 6 bases removed from V and 5 bases from J, the gap between germline ends came to 13 bases. CDR3 residues: CASRSAGRNEKLFF. Here the CDR3 DNA reads TGCGCCAGCAGATCAGCGGGCCGGAATGAAAAACTGTTTTTT.

V gene TRBV10-2 combines with J gene TRBJ2-7; weak D call: TRBD2 (6 bases). The V gene's germline CDR1 is WSHSY and CDR2 SAAADI. Trimming cost V 7 bases and J 0 bases, with 13 bases left between them. The CDR3 spans 14 residues. CDR3 in amino acids: CASKAGTASYEQYF. The CDR3 DNA sequence: TGCGCCAGCAAGGCGGGGACCGCCTCCTACGAGCAGTACTTC.

CDR3 bases: TGCGCCAGCAGTGAGACCTTTCGACCGGGACAGTTCTACAATGAGCAGTTCTTC. It codes for CASSETFRPGQFYNEQFF. The rearrangement uses TRBV10-1 and TRBJ2-1; 7 nucleotides align to TRBD1. CDR3 length: 18 amino acids. The germline CDR1 and CDR2 sequences are WNHNN and SYGVQD (reference sequence). V shed 2 bases, J shed 3 bases, and the junction held 13 bases outside the gene matches.

This rearrangement joins TRBV19 to TRBJ2-7; the D gene could be TRBD1 or TRBD2 (5 bases each). V was pared by 5 bases and J by 4 bases, with 12 bases between. Looked up from germline, CDR1 is LNHDA and CDR2 is SQIVND (reference sequence). This CDR3 is built from 13 residues. DNA for the CDR3: TGTGCCAGTAGTGTGGGACGGTATTACGAGCAGTACTTC. This encodes CASSVGRYYEQYF.

Many counts were recorded for this clonotype. This chain links TRBV7-3 with TRBJ1-2; TRBD1 matches 11 bases. CDR1 and CDR2 from the germline V gene are SGHTA and FQGTGA. The CDR3 sequence is 15 residues long. V was pared by 5 bases and J by 4 bases, with 6 bases of the junction left unmatched. The DNA for the CDR3 is TGTGCCAGCAGCCCCGGGACAGGGGGATTCTATGGCTACACCTTC. This encodes CASSPGTGGFYGYTF. Complete variable domain (other parts from reference TRBV7-3 and TRBJ1-2): GAGVSQTPSNKVTEKGKYVELRCDPISGHTALYWYRQSLGQGPEFLIYFQGTGAADDSGLPNDRFFAVRPEGSVSTLKIQRTERGDSAVYLCASSPGTGGFYGYTFGSGTRLTVV.

Concerning this clonotype itself: One end of the junction is discordant with germline, which a read error may explain. This sequence joins TRBV25-1 and TRBJ2-1; TRBD2 might be the D (5 bases). CDR3 length: 15 amino acids. Looked up from germline, CDR1 is MGHDK and CDR2 is SYGVNS. DNA of the CDR3: TGTGCCTGCAGTCCTGACTCGTCTAGCTACAATGAGAAGTTCTTC. Translation: CACSPDSSSYNEKFF.

The CDR3 region is CASSESLPGQGPFF. The DNA of the CDR3 is TGCGCCAGCAGTGAGTCCTTACCGGGACAGGGACCGTTCTTC. This chain uses TRBV10-2 with TRBJ2-1, with 9 bases matching TRBD1. Germline V gene data show CDR1 as WSHSY and CDR2 as SAAADI. The CDR3 is 14 residues long. Trimming took 0 bases from V and 15 from J; bases not matched to a gene: 9.

This clonotype was recorded once. This chain links TRBV10-3 with TRBJ2-7; TRBD1 matches 7 bases. CDR3 length: 14 residues. CDR1 and CDR2 (germline): ENHRY, SYGVKD. Unmatched junction bases numbered 5, after V lost 4 bases and J lost 2 bases. In DNA form, the CDR3 reads TGTGCCATCAGTGGGGGACAGAATCCCTACGAGCAGTACTTC. Amino acid sequence: CAISGGQNPYEQYF.